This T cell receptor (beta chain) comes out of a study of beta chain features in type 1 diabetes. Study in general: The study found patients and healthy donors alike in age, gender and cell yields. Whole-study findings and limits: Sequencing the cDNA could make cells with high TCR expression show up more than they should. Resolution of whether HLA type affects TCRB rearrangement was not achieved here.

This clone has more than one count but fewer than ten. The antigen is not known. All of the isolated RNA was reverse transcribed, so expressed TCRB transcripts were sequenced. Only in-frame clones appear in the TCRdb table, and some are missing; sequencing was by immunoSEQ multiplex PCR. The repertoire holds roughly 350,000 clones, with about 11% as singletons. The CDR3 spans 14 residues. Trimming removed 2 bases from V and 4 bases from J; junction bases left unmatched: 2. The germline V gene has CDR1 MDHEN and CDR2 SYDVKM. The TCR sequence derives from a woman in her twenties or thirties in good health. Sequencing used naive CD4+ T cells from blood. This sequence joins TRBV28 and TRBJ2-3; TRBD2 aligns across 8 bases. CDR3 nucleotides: TGTGCCAGCAGTTTAAGCGGGAGACCAGATACGCAGTATTTT. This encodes CASSLSGRPDTQYF.